Presented here are 21 T cell receptor beta chains from one specimen sequenced in a study of shared clonotypes between healthy human individuals. It was CD45RO-negative cells, positively selected for CCR7, that made up naive CD8 cells, with terminally differentiated effector memory CD45RA+ cells excluded. The data were produced by immunoSEQ multiplex PCR, yet TCRdb's version contains in-frame clones alone and is incomplete. The sample lists more than 550,000 clones; roughly 94% were seen once. Sequencing was performed on naive CD8+ T cells sorted from blood. These receptors came from a man aged 30-40 years in good health.

CDR3 in amino acids: CASSPQRLALNEQFF. DNA for the CDR3: TGTGCCAGCAGCCCACAAAGACTAGCGTTGAATGAGCAGTTCTTC. The chain has TRBV7-2 and TRBJ2-1, with 8 nucleotides matching TRBD2. V dropped 5 bases and J dropped 7; count of bases not matched to a gene: 10. Per germline, CDR1 SGHTA and CDR2 FQGNSA. CDR3 length: 15 residues.

V and J are TRBV4-1 and TRBJ2-1; TRBD2 matches 12 bases. The CDR3 runs to 19 residues. Unmatched junction bases numbered 8, after V lost 2 bases and J lost 0 bases. Germline loops: CDR1 MGHRA, CDR2 YSYEKL. CDR3 sequence: CASSQSPLLAGGSYNEQFF. The CDR3 bases are TGCGCCAGCAGCCAAAGCCCCCTACTAGCGGGGGGCTCCTACAATGAGCAGTTCTTC.

V gene TRBV6-5 combines with J gene TRBJ1-1, with 8 bases aligning to TRBD1. Unmatched junction bases numbered 2, after V lost 2 bases and J lost 3 bases. In germline, CDR1 is MNHEY, CDR2 SVGAGI. The CDR3 covers 14 residues. The CDR3 is CASSYPGGHTEAFF. CDR3 DNA sequence: TGTGCCAGCAGTTACCCAGGGGGCCACACTGAAGCTTTCTTT.

V gene TRBV7-9 combines with J gene TRBJ2-7, with 10 bases that match TRBD2. CDR1 and CDR2 (germline): SEHNR, FQNEAQ (reference sequence). The CDR3 has 16 residues. The V gene end was trimmed by 5 bases and the J gene end by 5 bases; junction bases not matched to a gene: 12. CDR3 amino acids: CASSNLGTSDPHEQYF. The CDR3, as DNA: TGTGCCAGCAGCAATCTGGGGACTAGCGACCCCCACGAGCAGTACTTC.

V and J are TRBV12-1 and TRBJ2-3; no check of the table's D call, TRBD2, against the DNA was made. TRBV12-1 is tagged as a pseudogene. The CDR3 sequence is 18 residues long. The CDR3: CASSFKTTWLVSTDTQYF. DNA of the CDR3: TGTGCCAGCAGCTTCAAGACGACTTGGTTGGTTAGCACAGATACGCAGTATTTT.

Notes on this clone: The sample has other DNA sequences that encode this CDR3 too. The V and J genes are TRBV4-3 and TRBJ1-1; D uncertain. V lost 0 bases and J 1 base, leaving 3 bases between the germline ends. Germline V CDR1 and CDR2: LGHNA, YSLEER. The CDR3 has 13 amino acids. The CDR3 sequence is CASSQDRNTEAFF. In nucleotides, the CDR3 is TGCGCCAGCAGCCAAGACAGGAACACTGAAGCTTTCTTT.

J is TRBJ1-4 and V is TRBV7-3; D is unresolved. The CDR3 consists of 15 residues. The germline V and J ends were trimmed by 5 bases and 3 bases, with 13 bases remaining between them. Germline assignment: CDR1 SGHTA and CDR2 FQGTGA. CDR3 residues: CASSRSGSPNEKLFF. The CDR3 DNA reads as TGTGCCAGCAGCCGCTCGGGGAGCCCTAATGAAAAACTGTTTTTT.

This clone was seen only a few times. The identical CDR3 is also encoded by other nucleotide sequences in the sample. This CDR3 reads CASSRWSYEQYF. The CDR3 DNA is TGTGCCAGCAGCCGTTGGTCCTACGAGCAGTACTTC. This rearrangement joins TRBV7-2 to TRBJ2-7; D unclear. The CDR3 loop spans 12 amino acids. The V end was cut by 5 bases, the J end by 1 base, with 6 bases between. CDR1 SGHTA and CDR2 FQGNSA come from the germline V gene.

The rearrangement joins TRBV27 to TRBJ2-5; 9 nucleotides agree with TRBD2. The germline CDR1 and CDR2 sequences are MNHEY and SMNVEV (reference sequence). The CDR3 runs 14 residues. V was pared by 3 bases and J by 2 bases, with 1 base of the junction left unmatched. The CDR3 spells CASSFLAGQETQYF. As DNA, the CDR3 is TGTGCCAGCAGTTTTCTAGCGGGACAAGAGACCCAGTACTTC.

The chain has TRBV19 and TRBJ1-5; 8 bases map to TRBD1. The CDR3 contains 16 residues. Losses at the gene ends were 5 bases for V and 0 bases for J; bases not matched to a gene: 6. Germline loops: CDR1 LNHDA, CDR2 SQIVND (reference sequence). The CDR3 DNA follows: TGTGCCAGTAGTCTAGGGACAGGCTATAGCAATCAGCCCCAGCATTTT. As protein: CASSLGTGYSNQPQHF.

V is TRBV7-9 and J is TRBJ2-3; TRBD1 matches 7 bases. In germline, CDR1 is SEHNR, CDR2 FQNEAQ (reference sequence). This CDR3 is 19 amino acids long. V was clipped by 5 bases and J by 4 bases; unmatched bases: 21. CDR3 region: CASSHNRKAGTVYADTQYF. The CDR3 region has the DNA TGTGCCAGCAGCCACAACAGGAAAGCCGGGACAGTATACGCAGATACGCAGTATTTT. Full variable domain (missing parts from reference TRBV7-9 and TRBJ2-3): DTGVSQNPRHKITKRGQNVTFRCDPISEHNRLYWYRQTLGQGPEFLTYFQNEAQLEKSRLLSDRFSAERPKGSFSTLEIQRTEQGDSAMYLCASSHNRKAGTVYADTQYFGPGTRLTVL.

This chain links TRBV21-1 with TRBJ2-1; the table calls TRBD2, which could not be checked here. TRBV21-1 is a listed pseudogene. This CDR3 is 12 amino acids long. The CDR3 spells CASSILSDEQFF. CDR3 DNA: TGTGCCAGCAGCATATTAAGCGATGAGCAGTTCTTC.

The chain recombines TRBV28 with TRBJ2-2; D gene unclear. V lost 3 bases to trimming and J lost 8 bases, with 4 bases between them. The germline gives CDR1 MDHEN, CDR2 SYDVKM. This CDR3 is 11 amino acids long. The CDR3 spells CASSFLGELFF. In DNA form, the CDR3 reads TGTGCCAGCAGTTTTTTGGGGGAGCTGTTTTTT.

This clone was counted many times. The V call is TRBV4-1, the J call TRBJ2-2; the D call may be TRBD1 or TRBD2 (6 bases each). This CDR3 contains 17 residues. The V gene lost 0 bases and the J gene lost 7 bases, with 18 bases spanning the gap. Germline V gives CDR1 MGHRA, CDR2 YSYEKL. CDR3 sequence (DNA): TGCGCCAGCAGCCAAGAAAGTGGGCAGGGGAGGAACGGGGAGCTGTTTTTT. Translation: CASSQESGQGRNGELFF.

On this clone: The same CDR3 is also encoded by other DNA sequences in this sample. CDR3 DNA sequence: TGTGCCAGCAGTTTTGGGTACTCCTACGAGCAGTACTTC. Translation: CASSFGYSYEQYF. The chain carries TRBV28 and TRBJ2-7; D unclear. The CDR3 consists of 13 residues. V was shortened by 3 bases and J by 0 bases, with 6 bases between the two germline ends. Germline loops: CDR1 MDHEN, CDR2 SYDVKM.

V usage is TRBV28 and J usage is TRBJ2-1, with 9 bases identical to TRBD2. Germline assignment: CDR1 MDHEN and CDR2 SYDVKM. CDR3 size: 17 residues. Trimming took 2 bases from V and 6 from J; bases not matched to a gene: 11. The CDR3 loop is CASSLPSSGTFSNEQFF. The CDR3, as DNA: TGTGCCAGCAGTTTACCCTCTAGCGGGACCTTCAGCAATGAGCAGTTCTTC.

The V gene is TRBV27, the J gene TRBJ2-3, with 7 nucleotides matching TRBD2. V gave up 5 bases and J gave up 2 bases; unmatched junction bases: 4. Germline V lookup: CDR1 MNHEY, CDR2 SMNVEV (reference sequence). The CDR3 runs 14 residues. Written as DNA, the CDR3 is TGTGCCAGCAGTAGGGACTACCCCACAGATACGCAGTATTTT. Amino acids: CASSRDYPTDTQYF.

The count of this clone is one. V gene TRBV27 combines with J gene TRBJ2-7; 9 nucleotides agree with TRBD2. The V gene's germline CDR1 is MNHEY and CDR2 SMNVEV (reference sequence). This CDR3 region has 14 residues. J gave up 4 bases and V 7 bases, and 8 bases lay outside the gene matches. CDR3 protein: CASKRVAGDYEQYF. CDR3 nucleotide sequence: TGTGCCAGCAAGCGAGTAGCGGGAGATTACGAGCAGTACTTC.

This clone has just a few counts. V gene TRBV7-2 combines with J gene TRBJ2-1, with D perhaps TRBD2 (6 bases). This CDR3 contains 13 residues. The V gene's germline CDR1 is SGHTA and CDR2 FQGNSA. V lost 3 bases to trimming and J lost 5 bases, with 8 bases between them. CDR3 loop: CASSLDYDNEQFF. The CDR3 coding sequence is TGTGCCAGCAGCTTGGACTATGACAATGAGCAGTTCTTC.

This clone was seen just once. This chain links TRBV18 with TRBJ2-1, with 8 bases lining up with TRBD1. CDR3 size: 15 residues. V was clipped by 2 bases and J by 4 bases; unmatched bases: 4. The germline V gene encodes CDR1 KGHSH and CDR2 LQKENI. The CDR3 loop is CASSPEDRVYNEQFF. The CDR3 DNA is TGTGCCAGCTCACCAGAGGACAGGGTTTACAATGAGCAGTTCTTC.

The chain joins TRBV4-1 to TRBJ2-7; D might be TRBD1 or TRBD2, each matching 6 bases. The CDR3 contains 14 residues. The germline CDR1 and CDR2 sequences are MGHRA and YSYEKL. V lost 1 base and J 4 bases, leaving 11 bases between the germline ends. CDR3: CASSQGIGGYEQYF. CDR3 in DNA: TGCGCCAGCAGCCAAGGTATAGGGGGGTACGAGCAGTACTTC.